One sample yielded the 18 T cell receptor beta chains listed below, sequenced in a study of blood T cell repertoires in COVID-19. TCRdb's table, derived via immunoSEQ multiplex PCR, lists solely in-frame clones and lacks some. Among 90,000 to 120,000 clones listed, roughly 86% were seen once. Source material: peripheral blood. The receptor source for this set is a woman aged 55-70 years with acute or convalescent COVID-19.

Worth noting for this clone: Sequence at one end of the junction differs from germline and may be a read error. Here the CDR3 DNA reads TGTGCCAGCAGTGAGGCGAGCGGGAGGCCTCGGTTCTTC. This sequence encodes CASSEASGRPRFF. The chain combines TRBV6-6 with TRBJ2-7; 9 positions agree with TRBD2. From germline, CDR1 is MNHNY and CDR2 SVGAGI (reference sequence). The CDR3 totals 13 residues.

V gene TRBV30 combines with J gene TRBJ2-3, with a possible D match to TRBD1 (6 bases). The length of the CDR3 is 14 residues. Germline CDR1 reads GTSNPN; CDR2 reads SVGIG (reference sequence). V gave up 0 bases and J gave up 5 bases, with 12 bases separating them. This CDR3 is CAWSVNDRLDTQYF. Here the CDR3 DNA reads TGTGCCTGGAGTGTTAACGACAGGCTAGATACGCAGTATTTT.

The genes are TRBV6-5 and TRBJ2-1, with TRBD2 identical over 8 bases. This CDR3 is 15 amino acids long. Unmatched junction bases numbered 12, after V lost 7 bases and J lost 7 bases. In germline, CDR1 is MNHEY, CDR2 SVGAGI. The CDR3 sequence is CASTPVGGGRNEQFF. The CDR3 DNA is TGTGCCAGCACTCCCGTGGGCGGGGGGCGTAATGAGCAGTTCTTC.

This sequence joins TRBV2 and TRBJ2-7; D might be TRBD2 (6 bases). Between the trimmed V and J ends, which lost 7 bases and 5 bases, there was a span of 21 bases. The CDR3 sequence is 15 residues long. CDR1 is SNHLY and CDR2 is FYNNEI in the germline V gene. The CDR3: CASKISRTKFDEQYF. The CDR3 coding sequence is TGTGCCAGCAAAATATCACGGACTAAGTTCGACGAGCAGTACTTC.

The V call is TRBV7-3, the J call TRBJ2-1; D possibly corresponds to TRBD2 (6 bases). This CDR3 is built from 14 residues. Trimming removed 1 base at V and 4 bases at J, with 8 bases between. The germline V gene encodes CDR1 SGHTA and CDR2 FQGTGA. As DNA, the CDR3 is TGTGCCAGCAGCTTAAGCGGGATGTACAATGAGCAGTTCTTC. It is translated as CASSLSGMYNEQFF.

The V and J genes are TRBV9 and TRBJ2-7; 11 nucleotides line up with TRBD2. CDR3 size: 19 residues. The germline V gene encodes CDR1 SGDLS and CDR2 YYNGEE. The V gene end was trimmed by 1 base and the J gene end by 3 bases; junction bases not matched to a gene: 15. CDR3 coding DNA: TGTGCCAGCAGCGTAATCGGCGGCCTACTAGCGGGAGCTAACTACGAGCAGTACTTC. Protein sequence: CASSVIGGLLAGANYEQYF.

The genes are TRBV10-3 and TRBJ1-6, with 8 bases aligning to TRBD1. The CDR3 length is 15 residues. CDR1 and CDR2 from the germline V gene are ENHRY and SYGVKD. V trimming: 1 base; J trimming: 5 bases; junction bases outside the gene matches: 1. CDR3 loop: CAISELQGDNSPLHF. The CDR3 DNA follows: TGTGCCATCAGTGAGTTACAGGGGGATAATTCACCCCTCCACTTT.

The DNA of the CDR3 is TGTGCCAGCAGTCCCAGGGTGGGAAGGGAAAAACTGTTTTTT. This codes for CASSPRVGREKLFF. This chain links TRBV9 with TRBJ1-4; TRBD1 might be the D (5 bases). Germline V lookup: CDR1 SGDLS, CDR2 YYNGEE. The length of the CDR3 is 14 residues. Trimming left V 5 bases short and J 8 bases short, with 16 bases between.

The rearrangement links TRBV3-1 (or the pseudogene TRBV3-2) to TRBJ2-4; tentative D call: TRBD1 (6 bases). CDR3 length: 15 amino acids. The germline V gene has CDR1 LGHDT and CDR2 YNNKEL (reference sequence). The V and J ends lost 0 bases and 4 bases respectively, with 10 bases between them. Written as DNA, the CDR3 is TGTGCCAGCAGCCAAGAGATCAGGGGAAAAAACATTCAGTACTTC. This translates into CASSQEIRGKNIQYF.

The rearrangement links TRBV12-2 to TRBJ2-7; TRBD2 reflects the table's D call only, with no check against the DNA. TRBV12-2 has pseudogene status. There are 17 residues in the CDR3. CDR3 loop: CASRLVGLAYSSYEQYV. The CDR3 DNA is TGTGCAAGTCGCTTAGTGGGACTAGCGTACAGCTCCTACGAGCAGTACGTC.

This chain uses TRBV6-2 or TRBV6-3 with TRBJ2-7; 7 nucleotides match TRBD1. Germline CDR1 is MNHEY and CDR2 is SVGEGT. The CDR3 contains 13 residues. V shed 6 bases, J shed 2 bases, and the junction held 4 bases outside the gene matches. Written as DNA, the CDR3 is TGTGCCAGCAGCACAGGGGCGGCCTACGAGCAGTACTTC. This encodes CASSTGAAYEQYF.

This sequence joins TRBV20-1 and TRBJ2-2; D is ambiguous. The CDR3 spans 13 residues. The V gene lost 3 bases and the J gene lost 1 base, with 6 bases spanning the gap. Germline V gene data show CDR1 as DFQATT and CDR2 as SNEGSKA (reference sequence). DNA for the CDR3: TGCAGTGCTAGTCCGGGGAACACCGGGGAGCTGTTTTTT. Translating it yields CSASPGNTGELFF.

This clone was seen a few times. V is TRBV7-9 and J is TRBJ1-1; TRBD1 is a possible D gene (5 bases). This CDR3 region has 17 residues. V lost 2 bases, J lost 2 bases, and 18 bases lay in between. Germline CDR1 SEHNR, CDR2 FQNEAQ (reference sequence). Written as DNA, the CDR3 is TGTGCCAGCAGCTTAAGCGTCGGGACTGGATTAAACACTGAAGCTTTCTTT. It translates to CASSLSVGTGLNTEAFF.

This chain connects TRBV11-3 to TRBJ2-3, with 11 bases aligning to TRBD2. Germline assignment: CDR1 SGHNT and CDR2 YENEEA. V shed 4 bases and J 7 bases; nucleotides not matched to a gene: 7. CDR3 length equals 15 residues. CDR3 loop: CASSSVAGGLYTQYF. The CDR3 bases are TGTGCCAGCAGCTCCGTAGCGGGAGGGCTCTATACGCAGTATTTT.

This clone occurred a few times. The chain has TRBV6-5 and TRBJ1-3; 9 positions match TRBD1. Germline V gene sequence: CDR1 MNHEY, CDR2 SVGAGI. V was pared by 6 bases and J by 6 bases, with 9 bases of the junction left unmatched. The CDR3 runs 15 residues. In DNA form, the CDR3 reads TGTGCCAGCAGCCCGGACAGGGGCAAAGCAAACACCATATATTTT. This gives the protein CASSPDRGKANTIYF.

There are a few counts of this clone. The genes are TRBV5-1 and TRBJ1-4, with TRBD1 matching 7 bases. The CDR3 has 14 residues. The trim removed 4 bases at V and 5 bases at J, leaving 5 bases unmatched. Per the germline V gene, CDR1 is SGHRS and CDR2 is YFSETQ. CDR3 protein: CASSGGTANEKLFF. DNA for the CDR3: TGCGCCAGCAGCGGAGGGACAGCAAATGAAAAACTGTTTTTT.

V is TRBV6-5 and J is TRBJ2-7; 8 bases map to TRBD2. This CDR3 has 14 residues. The germline CDR1 and CDR2 sequences are MNHEY and SVGAGI. J lost 4 bases, V lost 5 bases, and 7 bases had no gene match. The DNA for the CDR3 is TGTGCCAGCAGTCCCCGGGGGGGGATTTACGAGCAGTACTTC. It codes for CASSPRGGIYEQYF.

This clone was detected once. This chain connects TRBV5-1 to TRBJ2-3, with 11 bases matching TRBD2. CDR1 SGHRS and CDR2 YFSETQ come from the germline V gene. The CDR3 consists of 14 residues. Trimming cost V 4 bases and J 5 bases; bases outside gene matches: 3. The CDR3 DNA is TGCGCCAGCAGCGGCGGGACTAGCGGAGATACGCAGTATTTT. Translation: CASSGGTSGDTQYF. The full variable domain, its missing parts supplied by reference TRBV5-1 and TRBJ2-3, is KAGVTQTPRYLIKTRGQQVTLSCSPISGHRSVSWYQQTPGQGLQFLFEYFSETQRNKGNFPGRFSGRQFSNSRSEMNVSTLELGDSALYLCASSGGTSGDTQYFGPGTRLTVL.